This TCR beta chain was sequenced for a study of shared clonotypes between healthy human individuals (TCRdb year 2020). For the wider study: A couple of women and a few men aged 18 to 49 years were included in the cohort. For each donor, three plates each were used for CD4 naive and CD4 memory, two plates were used for CD8 naive, and one plate was used for CD8 memory. Per donor, leukapheresis produced somewhere between about 0.9 and 10 billion PBMCs. To estimate repertoire size and how much clonotype sharing occurs between individuals, the study deeply sequenced the blood TCR repertoires of five healthy adults. Different laboratories and diverse techniques were used to prepare libraries and sequence TCR repertoires, to increase sequencing depth and limit assay-specific biases. Broader findings and caveats from the paper: Sampling was limited to blood, and TCR repertoires in tissue likely differ from TCR repertoires in blood. Naive subsets generally had larger estimated clonotype richness than memory subsets. Rarefaction of sorted-subset datasets indicated incomplete sequencing despite the large sequencing depth. Compared with non-shared clonotypes, clonotypes shared by all four sorted-subset donors had higher generation probabilities. Pairwise subsampling indicated that sequencing depth was expected to affect the degree of clonotype sharing among donors. Because the study included only a small number of donors, the genetic and exposure-history diversity represented was limited. Roughly 5% of naive CD4, 3.5% of naive CD8, 2.3% of memory CD4, and around 0.42% of memory CD8 clonotypes were shared across four donors.

On this clone itself: Its antigen specificity is not known. Per-base quality was not reported, and no clone a single base away is much larger than it.

Healthy HIV-negative adults with no recently reported acute infections or vaccinations were included as donors. All donors were Caucasian adults living in Nashville, Tennessee, USA. CD4+ T cells were enriched by magnetic negative selection, after which naive cells were positively selected on CD45RA and the negative fraction was taken as the memory subset. Blood was obtained by leukapheresis, after which PBMCs were separated by Ficoll-Histopaque density gradient centrifugation and cryopreserved in liquid nitrogen vapor phase. Purity and quantity of every magnetically sorted T cell population were checked by analytical flow cytometry. Genomic DNA was isolated from every sorted fraction and measured by UV absorbance on a Nanodrop 2000c. In the germline V gene (reference sequence), CDR1 corresponds to LNHNV and CDR2 to YYDKDF. Its CDR3 holds 17 amino acids, cysteine through phenylalanine. The only DNA kept is the CDR3, 51 bases in frame from the first base. Relative to germline, V is missing 0 bases and J is missing 4 bases, with 7 bases of the junction outside any gene match.

Using the deep immunoSEQ assay, TCR CDR3 regions were amplified from genomic DNA by multiplex PCR. For each cell subset, the extracted genomic DNA was distributed evenly across all wells of several immunoSEQ 96-well plates, and each plate served as one replicate. Each replicate PCR for sorted subsets received about 220 ng genomic DNA, equal to about 30,000 T cell genomes. The purified libraries were quantified using a Qubit 3.0 fluorometer, sized with a Bioanalyzer 2100, and then quantified again using the KAPA Library Quantification kit. Every immunoSEQ 96-well plate was sequenced on a separate single-read 150-cycle Illumina NextSeq 550 flow cell. Regarding the original processing steps: Because the immunoSEQ output held only junctional sequences and lacked quality scores, the filtering could not match the filtering applied to full-length reads. Sequences were annotated with PyIR, a Python wrapper for IgBLAST v1.9, using IMGT germline references to assign V/J genes and CDR3. Reads were filtered out if the reads had weak V/J assignments (E-value above 1e-6), no CDR3, stop codons, out-of-frame junctions, or ambiguous translated residues. A V3J clonotype was defined by an identical inferred V gene, J gene, and CDR3 amino acid sequence. Percentage overlap between repertoires was computed as shared unique clonotypes divided by the size of the smaller repertoire. RTK rarefaction, the Chao1 estimator, and Recon v2.1 estimates of unobserved clonotypes were used to assess repertoire richness. For all TCRbeta clonotypes obtained by the gDNA method from a few donors, generation probabilities were computed with OLGA. Imported from immuneACCESS, the table was reduced by TCRdb to in-frame sequences with V and J called. These copies leave out some clones; in studies compared against another copy, an unresolved V gene accounts for under half, and the cause of the remainder is not known. V, J and clone size were drawn from that table, and D and trimming were deduced from the DNA. This sample comprises approximately 2.5 million clones, over 85% of them detected only once. The ten largest clones take up 0.36% of the sample.

Sequencing input: naive CD4+ T cells from PBMCs. Explained via the paper, the cell subset or site label denotes: CD45RA+ positively selected. The rearranged segments are TRBV15 and TRBJ2-1; TRBD2 lines up with 9 middle nucleotides. This TCR derives from a man aged 18 to 30 in good health. Some clones in this sample may be carry-over from other donors' samples. CDR3 loop: CATSRDVGLAGYNEQFF. The DNA is TGTGCCACCAGCAGAGATGTTGGGCTAGCGGGATACAATGAGCAGTTCTTC.